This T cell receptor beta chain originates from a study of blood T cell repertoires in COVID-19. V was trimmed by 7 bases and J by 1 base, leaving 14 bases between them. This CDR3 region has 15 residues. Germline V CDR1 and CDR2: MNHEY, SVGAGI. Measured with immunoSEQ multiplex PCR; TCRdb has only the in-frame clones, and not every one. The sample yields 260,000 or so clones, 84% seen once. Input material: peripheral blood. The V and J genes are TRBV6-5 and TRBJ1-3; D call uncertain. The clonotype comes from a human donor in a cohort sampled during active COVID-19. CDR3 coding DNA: TGTGCCAGCACTGCGTTGGTATTTTCTGGAAACACCATATATTTT. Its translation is CASTALVFSGNTIYF.